This T cell receptor beta chain was profiled in a study of cytomegalovirus exposure and HLA in healthy donors. Both 60 Vbeta primers and 13 Jbeta primers went into the PCR. Sequenced by immunoSEQ multiplex PCR; TCRdb stores in-frame clones only, minus some. The repertoire holds around 150,000 clones, with roughly 9.4% as singletons. As concerns this clone: Antigen: not known.

The study, taken as a whole, reports: Presence/absence results assume similar sequencing depth per donor, which may not hold. The authors listed some 160 TCR beta chains as cytomegalovirus-associated. Later analysis found that TCR beta chains associated with HLA were more clonally expanded than other, equally common chains.

The CDR3 runs 13 residues. Germline CDR1 and CDR2: SGHAT and FQNNGV. V was pared by 4 bases and J by 5 bases, with 5 bases of the junction left unmatched. Sequenced: PBMCs. The chain uses TRBV11-2 and TRBJ2-7; TRBD2 aligns across 7 bases. This TCR derives from a male donor in good health and CMV-seronegative. Here the CDR3 DNA reads TGTGCCAGCAGCTCCGGACTAGGAAACGAGCAGTACTTC. Translation gives CASSSGLGNEQYF.